This entry concerns a single TCR beta chain. These data come from a study of cytomegalovirus exposure and HLA in healthy donors. With 3 bases clipped from V and 2 bases from J, the junction kept 1 base outside the gene matches. Germline V lookup: CDR1 SGDLS, CDR2 YYNGEE. The CDR3 runs 15 residues. Data came from immunoSEQ multiplex PCR; TCRdb stores just in-frame clones and leaves some out. The sample has 140,000 or so clones; approximately 90% are singletons. The TCR was taken from a man aged 18 to 30 in good health and CMV-seropositive. The chain combines TRBV9 with TRBJ2-5; 13 bases agree with TRBD2. What was sequenced was PBMCs. CDR3: CASSAGLAGQETQYF. The CDR3 DNA reads as TGTGCCAGCAGCGCGGGACTAGCGGGGCAAGAGACCCAGTACTTC.